One sample yielded the 8 T cell receptor beta chains listed below, sequenced in a study of cytomegalovirus exposure and HLA in healthy donors. The PCR was carried out with 60 Vbeta primers and 13 Jbeta primers. The table came from immunoSEQ multiplex PCR; TCRdb's copy has only in-frame clones and leaves some out. The sample lists more than 150,000 clones; 84% were seen once. Input material: PBMCs. The receptor set was obtained from a boy between 10 and 17 years old in good health and CMV-seronegative.

This chain connects TRBV7-6 to TRBJ2-1, with D uncertain. V was clipped by 2 bases and J by 0 bases, with 11 bases between them. The germline CDR1 and CDR2 sequences are SGHVS and FNYEAQ. The CDR3 is 16 amino acids. As DNA, the CDR3 is TGTGCCAGCAGCTTACCCACTTTGAGCTCCTACAATGAGCAGTTCTTC. The encoded protein is CASSLPTLSSYNEQFF.

This clone was seen just once. The chain uses TRBV10-3 and TRBJ1-2, with TRBD1 matching over 7 bases. This CDR3 has 14 amino acids. Germline lookup yields CDR1 ENHRY and CDR2 SYGVKD. V gave up 11 bases and J gave up 0 bases; unmatched junction bases: 9. The CDR3 coding sequence is TGTGCCTCCCGGGACAGAGTAGCTAACTATGGCTACACCTTC. Protein: CASRDRVANYGYTF.

The V call is TRBV27, the J call TRBJ2-2; D unclear. V lost 5 bases and J 6 bases, leaving 19 bases between the germline ends. This CDR3 region has 16 residues. The germline CDR1 and CDR2 sequences are MNHEY and SMNVEV (reference sequence). The CDR3 protein is CASSPLLITSAGELFF. CDR3 nucleotides: TGTGCCAGCAGTCCCCTACTAATAACAAGTGCCGGGGAGCTGTTTTTT.

The chain combines TRBV30 with TRBJ2-7, with TRBD1 identical over 8 bases. Unmatched junction bases numbered 12, after V lost 0 bases and J lost 5 bases. Germline lookup yields CDR1 GTSNPN and CDR2 SVGIG (reference sequence). The CDR3 is 16 amino acids. The CDR3 nucleotides read TGTGCCTGGAGTGTATTACAGACAGGGGTTGCCCACGAGCAGTACTTC. It translates to CAWSVLQTGVAHEQYF.

This rearrangement joins TRBV28 to TRBJ2-2; 8 bases align to TRBD2. CDR1 and CDR2 (germline): MDHEN, SYDVKM. This CDR3 has 14 amino acids. V lost 3 bases and J lost 7; bases outside the gene matches: 4. In nucleotides, the CDR3 is TGTGCCAGCAGTTTCCAGCGGGAGATCGGGGAGCTGTTTTTT. Translating gives CASSFQREIGELFF.

V is TRBV28 and J is TRBJ1-2; TRBD1 aligns across 7 bases. The CDR3 is 13 residues long. Looked up from germline, CDR1 is MDHEN and CDR2 is SYDVKM. V trimming: 5 bases; J trimming: 3 bases; junction bases outside the gene matches: 3. The CDR3 sequence: CASSETGYYGYTF. The CDR3 DNA is TGTGCCAGCAGTGAGACAGGGTACTATGGCTACACCTTC.

The chain has TRBV28 and TRBJ1-3, with 10 bases identical to TRBD1. The CDR3 spans 17 residues. Germline V lookup: CDR1 MDHEN, CDR2 SYDVKM. With 2 bases clipped from V and 1 base from J, the junction kept 5 bases outside the gene matches. CDR3 DNA sequence: TGTGCCAGCAGTTTACCCTGGGGACAGGGGTCTGGAAACACCATATATTTT. Protein sequence: CASSLPWGQGSGNTIYF.

This chain joins TRBV5-5 and TRBJ1-3; D may be TRBD1 (6 bases). Germline CDR1 and CDR2: SGHKS and YYEKEE (reference sequence). Between the trimmed V and J ends, which lost 4 bases and 4 bases, there was a span of 15 bases. The CDR3 length is 15 residues. CDR3: CASSGSGAQGNTIYF. Here the CDR3 DNA reads TGTGCCAGCAGCGGGTCAGGGGCGCAAGGAAACACCATATATTTT.